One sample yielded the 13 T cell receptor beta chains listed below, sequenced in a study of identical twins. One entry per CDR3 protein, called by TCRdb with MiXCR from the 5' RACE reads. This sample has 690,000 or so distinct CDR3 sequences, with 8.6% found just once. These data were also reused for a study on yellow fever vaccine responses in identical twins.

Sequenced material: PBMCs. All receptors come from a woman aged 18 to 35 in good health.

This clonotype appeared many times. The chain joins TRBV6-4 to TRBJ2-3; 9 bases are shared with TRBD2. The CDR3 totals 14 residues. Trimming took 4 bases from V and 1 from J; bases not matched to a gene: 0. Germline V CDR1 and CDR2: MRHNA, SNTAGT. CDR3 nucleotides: TGTGCCAGCAGTGGACTAGCGGGCACAGATACGCAGTATTTT. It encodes CASSGLAGTDTQYF.

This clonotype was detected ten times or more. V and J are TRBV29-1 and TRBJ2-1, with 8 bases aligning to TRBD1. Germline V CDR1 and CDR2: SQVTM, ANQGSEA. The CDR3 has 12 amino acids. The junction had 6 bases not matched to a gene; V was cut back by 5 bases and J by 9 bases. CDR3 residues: CSVPHRGFEQFF. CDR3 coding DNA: TGCAGCGTTCCCCACAGGGGGTTTGAGCAGTTCTTC.

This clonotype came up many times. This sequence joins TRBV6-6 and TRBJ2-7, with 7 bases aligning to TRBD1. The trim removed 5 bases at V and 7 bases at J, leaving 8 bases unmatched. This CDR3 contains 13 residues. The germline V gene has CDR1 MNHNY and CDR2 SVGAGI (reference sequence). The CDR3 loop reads CASSRTGLGEQYF. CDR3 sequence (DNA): TGTGCCAGCAGTCGGACAGGCTTGGGGGAGCAGTACTTC.

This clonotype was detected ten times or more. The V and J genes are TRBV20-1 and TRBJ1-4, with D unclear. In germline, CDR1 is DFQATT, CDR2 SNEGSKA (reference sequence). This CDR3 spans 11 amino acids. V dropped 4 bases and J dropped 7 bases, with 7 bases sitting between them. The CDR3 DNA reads TGCAGTGCTAATCGAATTGAAAAACTGTTTTTT. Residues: CSANRIEKLFF.

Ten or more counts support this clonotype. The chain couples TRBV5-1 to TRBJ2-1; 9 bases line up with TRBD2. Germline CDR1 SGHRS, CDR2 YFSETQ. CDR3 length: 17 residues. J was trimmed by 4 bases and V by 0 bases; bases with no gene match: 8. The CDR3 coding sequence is TGCGCCAGCAGCTTGGCTTTAGCGGGAGCAAAGTACAATGAGCAGTTCTTC. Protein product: CASSLALAGAKYNEQFF.

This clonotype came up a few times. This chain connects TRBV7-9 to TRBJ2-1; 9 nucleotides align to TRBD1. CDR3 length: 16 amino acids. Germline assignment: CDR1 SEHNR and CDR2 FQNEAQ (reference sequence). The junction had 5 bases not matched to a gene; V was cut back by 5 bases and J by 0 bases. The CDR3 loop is CASSGRQGGSYNEQFF. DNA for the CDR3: TGTGCCAGCAGCGGCCGACAGGGGGGCTCCTACAATGAGCAGTTCTTC.

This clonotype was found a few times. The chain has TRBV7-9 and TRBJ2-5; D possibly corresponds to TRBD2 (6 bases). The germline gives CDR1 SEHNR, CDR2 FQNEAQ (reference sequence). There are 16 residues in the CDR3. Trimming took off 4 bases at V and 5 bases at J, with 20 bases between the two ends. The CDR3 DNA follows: TGTGCCAGCAGCTCTCGTCTCGGGGGAGTTAGGGAGACCCAGTACTTC. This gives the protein CASSSRLGGVRETQYF.

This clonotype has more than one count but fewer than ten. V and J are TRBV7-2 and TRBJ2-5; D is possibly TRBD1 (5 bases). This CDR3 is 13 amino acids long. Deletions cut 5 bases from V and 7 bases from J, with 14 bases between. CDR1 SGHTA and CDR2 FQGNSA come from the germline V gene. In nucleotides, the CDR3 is TGTGCCAGCAGCCGTCCTGGACAATCGACCCAGTACTTC. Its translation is CASSRPGQSTQYF.

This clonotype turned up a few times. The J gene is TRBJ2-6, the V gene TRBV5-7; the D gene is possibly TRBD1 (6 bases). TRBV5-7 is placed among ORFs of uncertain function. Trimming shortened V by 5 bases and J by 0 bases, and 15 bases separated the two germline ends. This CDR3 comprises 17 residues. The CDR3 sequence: CASRVQGLVSGANVLTF. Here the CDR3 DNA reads TGTGCCAGCAGGGTACAGGGTTTGGTCTCTGGGGCCAACGTCCTGACTTTC.

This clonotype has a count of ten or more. The CDR3 nucleotides read TGCAGCGTTGAAGTGGCGGGAGTGCGGAATGAGCAGTTCTTC. Translating gives CSVEVAGVRNEQFF. The rearrangement uses TRBV29-1 and TRBJ2-1, with 7 bases aligning to TRBD2. CDR1 is SQVTM and CDR2 is ANQGSEA in the germline V gene. V was pared by 1 base and J by 7 bases, with 7 bases of the junction left unmatched. The CDR3 consists of 14 residues.

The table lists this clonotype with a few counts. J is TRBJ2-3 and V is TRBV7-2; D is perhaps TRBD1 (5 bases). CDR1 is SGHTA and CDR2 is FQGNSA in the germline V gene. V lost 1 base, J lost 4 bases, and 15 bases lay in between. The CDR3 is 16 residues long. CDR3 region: CASSLGGGPEPDTQYF. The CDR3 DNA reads TGTGCCAGCAGCTTAGGGGGCGGCCCAGAACCAGATACGCAGTATTTT.

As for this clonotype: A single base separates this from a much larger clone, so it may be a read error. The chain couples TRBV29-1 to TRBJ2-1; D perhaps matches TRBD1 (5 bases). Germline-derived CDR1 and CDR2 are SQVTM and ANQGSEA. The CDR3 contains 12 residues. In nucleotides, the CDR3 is TGCAGCGTTGACAGGGAAAACAATGAGCAGATCTTC. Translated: CSVDRENNEQIF.

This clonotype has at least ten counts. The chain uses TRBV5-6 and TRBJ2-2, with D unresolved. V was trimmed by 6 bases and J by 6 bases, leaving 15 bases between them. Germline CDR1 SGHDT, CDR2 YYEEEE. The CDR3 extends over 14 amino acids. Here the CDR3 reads CASNPRHRPGELFF. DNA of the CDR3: TGTGCCAGCAATCCTAGACACCGCCCCGGGGAGCTGTTTTTT.